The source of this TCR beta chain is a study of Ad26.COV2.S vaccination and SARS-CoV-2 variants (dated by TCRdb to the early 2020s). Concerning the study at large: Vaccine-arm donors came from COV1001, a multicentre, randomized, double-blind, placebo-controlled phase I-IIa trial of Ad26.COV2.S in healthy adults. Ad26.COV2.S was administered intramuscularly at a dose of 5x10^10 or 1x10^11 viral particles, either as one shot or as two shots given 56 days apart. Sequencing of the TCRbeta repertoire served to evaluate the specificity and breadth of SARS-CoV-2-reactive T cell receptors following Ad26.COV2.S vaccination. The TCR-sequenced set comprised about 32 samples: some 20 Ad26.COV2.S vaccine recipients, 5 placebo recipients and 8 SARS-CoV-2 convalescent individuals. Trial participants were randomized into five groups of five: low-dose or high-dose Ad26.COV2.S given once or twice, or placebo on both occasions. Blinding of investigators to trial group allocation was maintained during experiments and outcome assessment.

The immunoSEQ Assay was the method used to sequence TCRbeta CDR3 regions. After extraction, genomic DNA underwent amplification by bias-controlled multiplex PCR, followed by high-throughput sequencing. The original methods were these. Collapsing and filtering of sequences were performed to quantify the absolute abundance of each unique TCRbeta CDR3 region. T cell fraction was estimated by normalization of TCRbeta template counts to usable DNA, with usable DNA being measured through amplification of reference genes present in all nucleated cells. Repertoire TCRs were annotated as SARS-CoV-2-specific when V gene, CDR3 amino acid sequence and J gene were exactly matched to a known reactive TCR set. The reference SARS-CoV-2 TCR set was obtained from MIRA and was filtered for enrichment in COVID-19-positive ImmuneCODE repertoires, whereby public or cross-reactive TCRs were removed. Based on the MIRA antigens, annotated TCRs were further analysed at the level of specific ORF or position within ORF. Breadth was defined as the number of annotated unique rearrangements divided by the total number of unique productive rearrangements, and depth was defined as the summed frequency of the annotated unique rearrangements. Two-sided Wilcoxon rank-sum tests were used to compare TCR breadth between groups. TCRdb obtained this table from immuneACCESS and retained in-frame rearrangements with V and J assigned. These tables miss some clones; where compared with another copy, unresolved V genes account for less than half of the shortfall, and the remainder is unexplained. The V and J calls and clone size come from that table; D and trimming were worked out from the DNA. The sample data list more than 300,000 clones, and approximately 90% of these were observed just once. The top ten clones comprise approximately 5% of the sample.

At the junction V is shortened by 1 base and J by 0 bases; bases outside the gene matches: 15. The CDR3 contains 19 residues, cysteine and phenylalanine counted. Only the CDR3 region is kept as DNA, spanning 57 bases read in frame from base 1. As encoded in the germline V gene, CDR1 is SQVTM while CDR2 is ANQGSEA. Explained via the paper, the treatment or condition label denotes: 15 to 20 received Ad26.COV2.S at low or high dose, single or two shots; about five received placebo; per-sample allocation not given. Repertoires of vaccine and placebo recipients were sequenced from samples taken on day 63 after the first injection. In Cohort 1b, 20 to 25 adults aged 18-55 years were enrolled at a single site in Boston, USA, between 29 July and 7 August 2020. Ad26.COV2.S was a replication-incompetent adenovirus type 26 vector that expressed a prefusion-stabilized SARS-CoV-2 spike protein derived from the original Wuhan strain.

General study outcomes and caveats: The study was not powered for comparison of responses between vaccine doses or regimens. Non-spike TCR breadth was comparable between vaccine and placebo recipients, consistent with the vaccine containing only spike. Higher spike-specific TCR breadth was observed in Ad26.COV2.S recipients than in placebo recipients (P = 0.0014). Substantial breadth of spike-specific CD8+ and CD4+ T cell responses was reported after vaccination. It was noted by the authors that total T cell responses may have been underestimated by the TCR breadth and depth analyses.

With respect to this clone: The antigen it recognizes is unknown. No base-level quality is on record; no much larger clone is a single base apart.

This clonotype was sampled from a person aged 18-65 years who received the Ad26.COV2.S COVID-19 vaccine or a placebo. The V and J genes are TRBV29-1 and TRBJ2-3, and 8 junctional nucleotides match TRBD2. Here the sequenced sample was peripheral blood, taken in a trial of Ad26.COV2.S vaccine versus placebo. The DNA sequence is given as TGCAGCGTTGAAGTACCGGGACTAGGCACACCTAGTAGCACAGATACGCAGTATTTT. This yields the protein CSVEVPGLGTPSSTDTQYF.